This TCR beta chain came from a study of naive and memory T cell subsets (dated by TCRdb to the late 2010s). Turning to the overall study: The study applied an open-source, UMI-based TCR alpha and beta sequencing pipeline to sorted naive and memory peripheral blood T cell subsets. The results of the functional CMV T cell responses matched the IgG serology results in every case. RNA was DNase-treated and reverse transcribed with TCR constant-region primers, mostly using SuperScript III.

On this clonotype itself: What antigen it recognizes has not been identified. Per-nucleotide qualities are absent, and no much larger clonotype sits a single base away.

The CDR3 covers 15 residues, taking in both the cysteine and the phenylalanine. Only the CDR3 DNA is retained, 45 bases long and in frame from the first base. Sequences MNHEY (CDR1) and SMNVEV (CDR2) are obtained from the germline V gene (reference sequence). Germline trimming amounts to 6 bases on V and 8 bases on J, with 11 as the count of junction bases outside the gene matches. Library construction relied on UMI-ligation and nested PCR. The beta constant-region primer consisted of an equimolar mixture of two oligonucleotides that together covered TRBC1 and TRBC2. The ligated cDNA went through four rounds of PCR with nested alpha and beta constant-region primers together with the SP2 primer. T4 RNA ligase 1 ligated a single-stranded oligonucleotide carrying the SP2 primer and a 12-nucleotide UMI to the cDNA 3' end. The ligation reaction was kept at 16 degrees C for about 20-25 hours. PCR2 was typically performed as a SYBR Green qPCR and was stopped at a predetermined threshold so that over-amplification was prevented. Agencourt AMPure XP magnetic beads were used for all purifications after the first. Libraries were quantified by Qubit and checked on a TapeStation, where a main peak was expected near 650 bp. Sequencing of the pooled libraries was done on an Illumina MiSeq using v2 2x251 paired-end kits, which typically yielded about 0.85-2 million reads per sample. Each sample's library went into the pool at about 4 nM, and 5-7% PhiX was added to help with cluster recognition. In the source study's methods: Using tag matching that tolerated one base-pair mismatch, Decombinator assigned V and J genes to FASTQ reads that had been processed by Demultiplexor. By using UMIs, Collapsinator corrected both sequencing errors and the frequency errors caused by PCR heterogeneity. CDR3Translator translated TCRs and extracted CDR3s from the conserved cysteine to the FGXG phenylalanine, flagging non-productive sequences. Gini, Shannon entropy and inverse Simpson indices were calculated on repertoires that had been subsampled to equal numbers of UMI-defined TCRs. Power-law fits to clonotype abundance distributions were performed by maximum likelihood within the linear range. Similar UMI counts, unique TCR numbers and clonal distributions were obtained with the pipeline and with MIGEC on one naive CD8 sample. One analysis removed from the naive repertoire any naive TCRs that were also found in any memory subset from the same donor. A set of several thousand CMV-associated CDR3 sequences, compiled from VDJdb and a published dataset, was used to search the repertoires. Starting from the raw public reads, TCRdb applied fastp trimming at Q25, assembled clones with MiXCR and retained in-frame beta chains. Entries that share a CDR3 protein sequence are merged under the most common genes and DNA. These V and J calls originate from TCRdb's pipeline instead of the authors' own analysis. This sample comprises some 110,000 distinct CDR3 sequences, roughly 15% of them detected only once. The top ten clones comprise 2.5% to 3% of the sample.

Points the paper makes about the study in general: Clonotypes were defined as single alpha or beta chain sequences, not paired alpha/beta receptors. A few larger clonotypes were present in naive repertoires, particularly the CD8 repertoires, and these clonotypes were possibly memory cells re-expressing CD45RA. A power law was followed by TCR abundance, with an exponent that differed between naive and memory subsets but was consistent across the three individuals. RNA-based TCR counts may be influenced by expression changes linked to T cell activation and differentiation. After error correction, only a single occurrence was seen for over 95% of naive TCR sequences, so much steeper abundance distributions were produced than in memory subsets. The repertoire findings for the naive and memory subsets could not be validated against a ground truth, as none was available. In both CD4 and CD8 cells, a rise in Gini index and a fall in Shannon and inverse Simpson diversity were observed from naive through CM, EM and EMRA.

Separate amplification of TCR alpha and beta chain libraries was performed from the second PCR step onward. CMV status of each donor was established by measuring IFNgamma production from CD4+ T cells after fresh PBMCs were stimulated overnight with CMV viral lysate. CD4 T cells were positively selected using Miltenyi beads, after which CD8 T cells were positively selected from the CD4-negative fraction. Cells stained for CD3, CD4, CD8, CD45RA, CD27 and a live/dead dye were sorted on a BD Aria II into four subsets by CD45RA and CD27. Blood was obtained from a few healthy volunteers, and the blood from each volunteer was fractionated into CD4 and CD8 T cells and subsequently into four differentiation subsets. Around 120 ml of peripheral blood was collected from each donor, and PBMC were isolated from the blood using Ficoll-Paque PLUS density-gradient centrifugation. Sorted cells were lysed in RLT buffer, after which RNA was extracted using a Qiagen RNeasy kit and stored at -80 degrees C.

The receptor was isolated from a human donor in good health. Recombination joined TRBV27 with TRBJ1-4, and 8 junctional nucleotides match TRBD1. The sample was naive CD8+ T cells from blood. Interpreted using the paper, the cell subset or site label stands for: naive T cells, CD45RA high CD27+. DNA sequence: TGTGCCAGCAGCCCATCTCGGACAGGGCGAGAAAAACTGTTTTTT. Its product reads: CASSPSRTGREKLFF.